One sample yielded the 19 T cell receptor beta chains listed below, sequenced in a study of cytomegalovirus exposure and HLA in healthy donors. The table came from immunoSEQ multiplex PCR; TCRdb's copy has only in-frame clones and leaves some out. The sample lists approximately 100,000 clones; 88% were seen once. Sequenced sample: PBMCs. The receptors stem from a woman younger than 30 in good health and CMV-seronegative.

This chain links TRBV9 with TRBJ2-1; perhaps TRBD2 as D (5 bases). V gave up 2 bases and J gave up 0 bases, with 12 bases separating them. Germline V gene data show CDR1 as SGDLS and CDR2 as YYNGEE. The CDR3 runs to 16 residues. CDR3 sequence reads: CASSVLGESSYNEQFF. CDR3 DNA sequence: TGTGCCAGCAGCGTCCTTGGGGAGTCCTCCTACAATGAGCAGTTCTTC.

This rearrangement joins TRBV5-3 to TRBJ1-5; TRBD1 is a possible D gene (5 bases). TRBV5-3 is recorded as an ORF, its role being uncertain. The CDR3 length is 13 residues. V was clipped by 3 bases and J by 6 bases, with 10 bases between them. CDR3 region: CARSSFGGQPQHF. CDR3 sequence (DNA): TGTGCCAGAAGCTCCTTCGGGGGTCAGCCCCAGCATTTT.

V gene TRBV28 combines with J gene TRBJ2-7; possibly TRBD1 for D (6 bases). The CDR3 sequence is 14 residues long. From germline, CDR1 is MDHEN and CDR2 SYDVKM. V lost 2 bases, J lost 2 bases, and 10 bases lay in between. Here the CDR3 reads CASSLVQGTYEQYF. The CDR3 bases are TGTGCCAGCAGTTTAGTTCAGGGGACCTACGAGCAGTACTTC.

The CDR3 sequence is CASSEYSLTHSGATNYGYTF. The DNA of the CDR3 is TGTGCCAGCAGTGAATATTCACTAACCCACTCAGGGGCCACTAACTATGGCTACACCTTC. V is TRBV6-1 and J is TRBJ1-2, with D perhaps TRBD1 (6 bases). The germline V gene has CDR1 MNHNS and CDR2 SASEGT. Trimming left V 2 bases short and J 0 bases short, with 25 bases between. This CDR3 has 20 residues.

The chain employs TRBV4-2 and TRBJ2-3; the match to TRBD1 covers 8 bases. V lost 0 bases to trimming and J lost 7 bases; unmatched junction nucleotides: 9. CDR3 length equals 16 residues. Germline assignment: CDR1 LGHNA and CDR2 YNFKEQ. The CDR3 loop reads CASSQEFARGLYTQYF. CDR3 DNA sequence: TGTGCCAGCAGCCAAGAATTCGCCAGGGGGCTGTATACGCAGTATTTT.

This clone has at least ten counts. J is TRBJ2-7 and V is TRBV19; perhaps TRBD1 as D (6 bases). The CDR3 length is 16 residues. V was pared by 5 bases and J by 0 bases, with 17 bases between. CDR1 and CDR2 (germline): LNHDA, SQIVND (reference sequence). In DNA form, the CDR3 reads TGTGCCAGTAGTTCTACGGGACAACCGAGCTCCTACGAGCAGTACTTC. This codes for CASSSTGQPSSYEQYF. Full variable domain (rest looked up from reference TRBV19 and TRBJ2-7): DGGITQSPKYLFRKEGQNVTLSCEQNLNHDAMYWYRQDPGQGLRLIYYSQIVNDFQKGDIAEGYSVSREKKESFPLTVTSAQKNPTAFYLCASSSTGQPSSYEQYFGPGTRLTVT.

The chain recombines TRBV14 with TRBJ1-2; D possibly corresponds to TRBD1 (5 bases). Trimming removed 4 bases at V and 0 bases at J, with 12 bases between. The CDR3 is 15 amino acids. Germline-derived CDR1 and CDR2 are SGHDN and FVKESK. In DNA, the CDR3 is TGTGCCAGCAGCCTGACAGTACCGACTAACTATGGCTACACCTTC. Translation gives CASSLTVPTNYGYTF. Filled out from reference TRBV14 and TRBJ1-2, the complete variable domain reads EAGVTQFPSHSVIEKGQTVTLRCDPISGHDNLYWYRRVMGKEIKFLLHFVKESKQDESGMPNNRFLAERTGGTYSTLKVQPAELEDSGVYFCASSLTVPTNYGYTFGSGTRLTVV.

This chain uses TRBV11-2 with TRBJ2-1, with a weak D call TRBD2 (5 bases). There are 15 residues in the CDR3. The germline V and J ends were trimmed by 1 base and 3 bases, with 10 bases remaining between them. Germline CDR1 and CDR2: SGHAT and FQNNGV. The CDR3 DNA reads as TGTGCCAGCAGCTTAGGCGCCGGGATCTACAATGAGCAGTTCTTC. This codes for CASSLGAGIYNEQFF.

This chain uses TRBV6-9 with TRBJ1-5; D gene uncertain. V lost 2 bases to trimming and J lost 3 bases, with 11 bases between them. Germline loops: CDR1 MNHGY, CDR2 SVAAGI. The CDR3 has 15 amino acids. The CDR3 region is CASSYRVTNNQPQHF. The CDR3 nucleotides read TGTGCCAGCAGTTATCGGGTGACCAACAATCAGCCCCAGCATTTT.

The CDR3 region is CASSAPSGENTEAFF. In nucleotides, the CDR3 is TGTGCCAGCAGTGCCCCGTCAGGTGAGAACACTGAAGCTTTCTTT. The rearrangement uses TRBV6-6 and TRBJ1-1; D gene uncertain. The CDR3 runs 15 residues. CDR1 and CDR2 from the germline V gene are MNHNY and SVGAGI (reference sequence). Trimming took 5 bases from V and 1 from J, leaving 14 bases between them.

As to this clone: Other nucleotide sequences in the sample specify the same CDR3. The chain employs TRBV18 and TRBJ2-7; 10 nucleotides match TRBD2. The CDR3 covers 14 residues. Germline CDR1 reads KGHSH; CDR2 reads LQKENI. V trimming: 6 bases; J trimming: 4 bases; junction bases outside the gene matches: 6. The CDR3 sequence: CASSPGTSVYEQYF. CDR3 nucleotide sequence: TGTGCCAGCTCCCCCGGGACTAGCGTTTACGAGCAGTACTTC.

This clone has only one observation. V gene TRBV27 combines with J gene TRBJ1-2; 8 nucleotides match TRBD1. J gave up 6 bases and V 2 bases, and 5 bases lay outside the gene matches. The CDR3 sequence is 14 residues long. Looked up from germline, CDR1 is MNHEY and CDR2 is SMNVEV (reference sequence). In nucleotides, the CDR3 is TGTGCCAGCAGTTTAAGGGGGACAGGCGATGGCTACACCTTC. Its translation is CASSLRGTGDGYTF.

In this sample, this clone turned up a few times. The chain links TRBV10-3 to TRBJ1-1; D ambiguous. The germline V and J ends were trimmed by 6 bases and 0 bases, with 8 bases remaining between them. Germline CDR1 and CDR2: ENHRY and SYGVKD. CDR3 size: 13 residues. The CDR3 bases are TGTGCCATCAGCTCCCAGGTGAACACTGAAGCTTTCTTT. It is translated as CAISSQVNTEAFF.

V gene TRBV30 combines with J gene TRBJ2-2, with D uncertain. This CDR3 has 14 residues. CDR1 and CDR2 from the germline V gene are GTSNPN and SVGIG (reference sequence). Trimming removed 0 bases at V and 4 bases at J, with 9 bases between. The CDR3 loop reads CAWSVRRSTGELFF. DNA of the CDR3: TGTGCCTGGAGTGTAAGGCGGTCCACCGGGGAGCTGTTTTTT.

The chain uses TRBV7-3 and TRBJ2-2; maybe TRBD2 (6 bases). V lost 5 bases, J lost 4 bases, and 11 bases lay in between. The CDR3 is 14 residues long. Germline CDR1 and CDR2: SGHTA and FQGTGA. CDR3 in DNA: TGTGCCAGCAGCCCCGGGACTTTCACCGGGGAGCTGTTTTTT. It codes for CASSPGTFTGELFF.

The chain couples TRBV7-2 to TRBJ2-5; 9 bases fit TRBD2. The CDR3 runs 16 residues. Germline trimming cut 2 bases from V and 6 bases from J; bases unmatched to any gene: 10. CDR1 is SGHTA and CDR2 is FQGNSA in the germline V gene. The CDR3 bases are TGTGCCAGCAGCTTAATTGGTAGCGGGAGTACCCAGACCCAGTACTTC. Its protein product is CASSLIGSGSTQTQYF.

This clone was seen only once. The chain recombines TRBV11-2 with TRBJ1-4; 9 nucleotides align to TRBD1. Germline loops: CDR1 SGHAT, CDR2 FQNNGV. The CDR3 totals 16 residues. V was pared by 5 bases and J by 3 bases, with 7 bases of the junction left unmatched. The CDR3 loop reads CASSPQGARSNEKLFF. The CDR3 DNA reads TGTGCCAGCAGCCCACAGGGGGCTAGGTCTAATGAAAAACTGTTTTTT.

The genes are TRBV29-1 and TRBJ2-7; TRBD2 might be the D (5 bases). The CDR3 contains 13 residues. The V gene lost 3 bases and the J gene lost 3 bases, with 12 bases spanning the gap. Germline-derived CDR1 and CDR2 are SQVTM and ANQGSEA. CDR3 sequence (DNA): TGCAGCGTTGATCAGGAGGAAGGCTACGAGCAGTACTTC. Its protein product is CSVDQEEGYEQYF.

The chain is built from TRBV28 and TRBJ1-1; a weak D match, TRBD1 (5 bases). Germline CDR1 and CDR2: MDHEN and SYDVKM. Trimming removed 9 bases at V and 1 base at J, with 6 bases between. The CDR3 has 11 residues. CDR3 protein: CASTGNTEAFF. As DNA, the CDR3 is TGTGCCAGTACAGGGAACACTGAAGCTTTCTTT. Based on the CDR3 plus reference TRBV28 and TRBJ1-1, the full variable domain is DVKVTQSSRYLVKRTGEKVFLECVQDMDHENMFWYRQDPGLGLRLIYFSYDVKMKEKGDIPEGYSVSREKKERFSLILESASTNQTSMYLCASTGNTEAFFGQGTRLTVV.